This is a list of T cell receptor beta chains from one sample in a study of cytomegalovirus exposure and HLA in healthy donors. The assay was immunoSEQ multiplex PCR, and TCRdb's table has in-frame clones only and misses some. The sample records about 180,000 clones, roughly 86% being singletons. The sample consisted of PBMCs. The receptors come from a girl aged 10 to 17 in good health and CMV-seropositive. Both conserved end residues are part of each CDR3. A D gene is named only where the DNA matches it firmly. The size field is filled for only some rows; it gives once, few, many or a size class.

j_call	v_call	clone_size	d_call	cdr3_length	cdr3_aa	cdr3_nt
TRBJ1-1	TRBV4-1	once	.	17	CASSLDCSCRRNTEAFF	TGCGCCAGCAGCCTAGACTGTTCTTGCAGAAGGAACACTGAAGCTTTCTTT
TRBJ2-5	TRBV5-1	once	TRBD1	14	CASSLDRGQETQYF	TGCGCCAGCAGCTTGGACAGGGGGCAAGAGACCCAGTACTTC
TRBJ1-4	TRBV19	few	.	15	CASSPYRATNEKLFF	TGTGCCAGTAGTCCCTACAGAGCAACTAATGAAAAACTGTTTTTT
TRBJ2-1	TRBV9	.	TRBD2	15	CASSVGGGGAFEQFF	TGTGCCAGCAGCGTAGGGGGCGGGGGGGCTTTTGAGCAGTTCTTC
TRBJ2-1	TRBV7-8	.	TRBD1	16	CASRSRAGTGGHEQFF	TGTGCCAGCAGATCTAGGGCAGGGACAGGGGGCCATGAGCAGTTCTTC
TRBJ1-3	TRBV6-5	.	.	15	CASSTDRSSGNTIYF	TGTGCCAGCAGCACCGACCGGAGCTCTGGAAACACCATATATTTT
TRBJ1-1	TRBV13	.	.	14	CASSLEGAGTEAFF	TGTGCCAGCAGCTTGGAGGGCGCGGGGACTGAAGCTTTCTTT
TRBJ2-7	TRBV4-1	.	.	17	CASSQEEQAISAYEQYF	TGCGCCAGCAGCCAAGAAGAACAGGCGATATCGGCCTACGAGCAGTACTTC
TRBJ1-2	TRBV2	.	TRBD1	14	CASSEDRGSYGYTF	TGTGCCAGCAGTGAGGACAGGGGGAGCTATGGCTACACCTTC
TRBJ1-6	TRBV5-6	.	.	17	CASSLGGRAHNNSPLHF	TGTGCCAGCAGCTTGGGGGGGCGTGCCCATAATAATTCACCCCTCCACTTT
TRBJ2-1	TRBV27	once	TRBD2	14	CASSFGGTYNEQFF	TGTGCCAGCAGTTTCGGGGGGACTTACAATGAGCAGTTCTTC
TRBJ2-2	TRBV18	.	TRBD2	14	CASKRGTNTGELFF	TGTGCCAGTAAGCGGGGAACTAACACCGGGGAGCTGTTTTTT
TRBJ2-7	TRBV5-4	.	TRBD1	18	CASSSDPGQGALSYEQYF	TGTGCCAGCAGCTCAGACCCGGGACAGGGGGCTCTCTCCTACGAGCAGTACTTC
TRBJ2-7	TRBV10-1	.	.	13	CASSEQGPGEQYF	TGCGCCAGCAGTGAGCAGGGGCCGGGTGAGCAGTACTTC
TRBJ2-1	TRBV19	few	.	12	CASNDRKGEQFF	TGTGCCAGTAACGACAGAAAGGGTGAGCAGTTCTTC
TRBJ1-2	TRBV30	once	.	15	CAWSIKGFVNYGYTF	TGTGCCTGGAGTATCAAGGGGTTTGTTAACTATGGCTACACCTTC
TRBJ1-2	TRBV11-2	few	.	11	CASSFQYGYTF	TGTGCCAGCAGCTTTCAGTATGGCTACACCTTC
TRBJ2-3	TRBV27	.	.	15	CASSLSIRGTDTQYF	TGTGCCAGCAGTTTATCGATCCGGGGCACAGATACGCAGTATTTT
TRBJ1-4	TRBV7-9	.	.	16	CASSLGSGVNYEKLFF	TGTGCCAGCAGCTTGGGGAGCGGCGTCAACTATGAAAAACTGTTTTTT
TRBJ1-3	TRBV6-5	.	.	14	CASSQAYSGNTIYF	TGTGCCAGTAGTCAAGCCTACTCTGGAAACACCATATATTTT